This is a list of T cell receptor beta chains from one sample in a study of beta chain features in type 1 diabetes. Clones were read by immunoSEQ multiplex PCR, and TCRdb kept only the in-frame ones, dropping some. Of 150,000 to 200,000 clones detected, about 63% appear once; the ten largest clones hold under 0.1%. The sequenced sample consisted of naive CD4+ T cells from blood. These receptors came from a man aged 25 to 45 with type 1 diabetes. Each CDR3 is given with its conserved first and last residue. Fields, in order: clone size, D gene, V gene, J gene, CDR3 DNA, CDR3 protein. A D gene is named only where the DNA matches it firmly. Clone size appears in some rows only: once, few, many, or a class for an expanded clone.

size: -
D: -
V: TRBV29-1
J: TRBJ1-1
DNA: TGCAGCGTCGCGGGACAATTGAACACTGAAGCTTTCTTT
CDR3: CSVAGQLNTEAFF

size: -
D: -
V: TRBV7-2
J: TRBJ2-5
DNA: TGTGCCAGCAGCCCATATTCCCAAGAGACCCAGTACTTC
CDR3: CASSPYSQETQYF

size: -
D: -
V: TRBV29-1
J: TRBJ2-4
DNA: TGCAGCGTTGACTTATCGGCGAACATTCAGTACTTC
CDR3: CSVDLSANIQYF

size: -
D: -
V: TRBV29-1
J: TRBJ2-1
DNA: TGCAGCGTTGAAACAGACAATGAGCAGTTCTTC
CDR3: CSVETDNEQFF

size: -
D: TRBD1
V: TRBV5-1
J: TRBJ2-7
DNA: TGCGCCAGCAGCCCTGGACAGGACTACGAGCAGTACTTC
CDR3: CASSPGQDYEQYF

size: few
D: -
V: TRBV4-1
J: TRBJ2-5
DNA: TGCGCCAGCAGCCAAGTTGGGGGAGGCAGCCAAGAGACCCAGTACTTC
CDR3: CASSQVGGGSQETQYF

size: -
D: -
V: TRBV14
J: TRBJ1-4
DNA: TGTGCCAGCAGCCAAGAGGGGTACGCCGTTGAAAAACTGTTTTTT
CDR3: CASSQEGYAVEKLFF

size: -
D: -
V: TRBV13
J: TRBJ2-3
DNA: TGTGCCAGCAGCTTAGCGGGTCGTCGCACAGATACGCAGTATTTT
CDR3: CASSLAGRRTDTQYF

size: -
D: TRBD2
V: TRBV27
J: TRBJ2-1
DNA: TGTGCCAGCAGTTGGCTTAGCGGGGGCCACAGTTACAATGAGCAGTTCTTC
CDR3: CASSWLSGGHSYNEQFF

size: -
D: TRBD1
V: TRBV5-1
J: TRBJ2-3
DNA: TGCGCCAGCAGCTTGGAACAGGGGGCCCGCACAGATACGCAGTATTTT
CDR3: CASSLEQGARTDTQYF